One and the same sample provided the 28 T cell receptor beta chains below, sequenced in a study of cytomegalovirus exposure and HLA in healthy donors. PCR employed 60 Vbeta and 13 Jbeta primers. Method: immunoSEQ multiplex PCR; TCRdb's copy keeps in-frame clones and lacks some. The sample has 170,000 or so clones, 77% seen once. The specimen sequenced was PBMCs. The receptors were gathered from a woman under 40 in good health and CMV-seropositive.

This chain connects TRBV6-1 to TRBJ2-2; D perhaps matches TRBD2 (7 bases). V lost 2 bases and J 6 bases, leaving 13 bases between the germline ends. The CDR3 sequence is 15 residues long. In germline, CDR1 is MNHNS, CDR2 SASEGT. CDR3 in DNA: TGTGCCAGCAGTGAAACAAGGGGGGGACCCGGGGAGCTGTTTTTT. It specifies CASSETRGGPGELFF.

The V and J genes are TRBV9 and TRBJ1-3; unclear D gene. Trimming took off 0 bases at V and 3 bases at J, with 7 bases between the two ends. The CDR3 has 14 amino acids. Germline V gives CDR1 SGDLS, CDR2 YYNGEE. CDR3 sequence reads: CASSVVGDGNTIYF. CDR3 in DNA: TGTGCCAGCAGCGTAGTAGGAGATGGAAACACCATATATTTT.

V usage is TRBV5-1 and J usage is TRBJ1-1; D may be TRBD1 (5 bases). Germline lookup yields CDR1 SGHRS and CDR2 YFSETQ. V was clipped by 0 bases and J by 5 bases, with 11 bases between them. The CDR3 sequence is 14 residues long. This chain's CDR3 is CASSLVTERTEAFF. The CDR3 DNA reads TGCGCCAGCAGCTTGGTGACAGAACGAACTGAAGCTTTCTTT. Filled out from reference TRBV5-1 and TRBJ1-1, the complete variable domain reads KAGVTQTPRYLIKTRGQQVTLSCSPISGHRSVSWYQQTPGQGLQFLFEYFSETQRNKGNFPGRFSGRQFSNSRSEMNVSTLELGDSALYLCASSLVTERTEAFFGQGTRLTVV.

The CDR3 sequence is CAWKTRAVTGELFF. The CDR3 DNA reads TGTGCCTGGAAAACCAGGGCAGTCACCGGGGAGCTGTTTTTT. This chain connects TRBV30 to TRBJ2-2; a possible D gene is TRBD1 (5 bases). CDR3 length: 14 amino acids. Trimming took off 4 bases at V and 4 bases at J, with 13 bases between the two ends. CDR1 is GTSNPN and CDR2 is SVGIG in the germline V gene (reference sequence).

This sequence joins TRBV5-1 and TRBJ2-7, with 8 bases matching TRBD2. The germline V gene has CDR1 SGHRS and CDR2 YFSETQ. The CDR3 length is 14 residues. V gave up 1 base and J gave up 6 bases; unmatched junction bases: 6. CDR3 DNA sequence: TGCGCCAGCAGCTTGACGGGAGGGCTTGTCGAGCAGTACTTC. Protein sequence: CASSLTGGLVEQYF.

V and J are TRBV19 and TRBJ1-2; 7 bases are a match to TRBD1. The ends lost 4 bases at V and 4 bases at J; junction bases unmatched: 6. The CDR3 extends over 14 amino acids. Per germline, CDR1 LNHDA and CDR2 SQIVND (reference sequence). Written as DNA, the CDR3 is TGTGCCAGTAGTAGGGACAGAAGTATCTATGGCTACACCTTC. Translating it yields CASSRDRSIYGYTF.

This clone was seen once. Other DNA sequences in this specimen translate into the identical CDR3. This chain joins TRBV28 and TRBJ1-4, with TRBD1 matching over 10 bases. Germline CDR1 is MDHEN and CDR2 is SYDVKM. This CDR3 contains 13 residues. After removal of 10 bases from V and 8 bases from J, the junction contained 7 bases not matched to a gene. CDR3 sequence (DNA): TGTGCCACTCGGACAGGGGGAAGAGAAAAACTGTTTTTT. This translates into CATRTGGREKLFF.

The rearrangement uses TRBV29-1 and TRBJ2-2; tentative D call: TRBD2 (5 bases). Germline V gene lookup returns CDR1 SQVTM and CDR2 ANQGSEA. Trimming removed 5 bases from V and 3 bases from J, with 19 bases in between. This CDR3 spans 16 amino acids. DNA for the CDR3: TGCAGCGTTCTCGTGTCGGGAAACCCCCACACCGGGGAGCTGTTTTTT. It codes for CSVLVSGNPHTGELFF.

The chain combines TRBV6-5 with TRBJ2-7; TRBD2 agrees at 7 bases. V lost 4 bases and J lost 0; bases outside the gene matches: 0. This CDR3 comprises 13 residues. CDR1 and CDR2 from the germline V gene are MNHEY and SVGAGI. The CDR3, as DNA: TGTGCCAGCAGTTCTAGCGGCTCCTACGAGCAGTACTTC. It translates to CASSSSGSYEQYF.

J is TRBJ2-7 and V is TRBV5-4; possible D gene TRBD2, 6 bases. V was trimmed by 0 bases and J by 2 bases, leaving 12 bases between them. Germline V gives CDR1 SGHNT, CDR2 YYREEE (reference sequence). The CDR3 spans 15 residues. CDR3 in DNA: TGTGCCAGCAGCTTGGAGTCGGCGGGACCCTACGAGCAGTACTTC. Protein sequence: CASSLESAGPYEQYF. Variable domain in full (rest from reference TRBV5-4 and TRBJ2-7): ETGVTQSPTHLIKTRGQQVTLRCSSQSGHNTVSWYQQALGQGPQFIFQYYREEENGRGNFPPRFSGLQFPNYSSELNVNALELDDSALYLCASSLESAGPYEQYFGPGTRLTVT.

This clone has just one count. The chain links TRBV6-6 to TRBJ1-4, with TRBD1 identical over 10 bases. The CDR3 loop spans 15 amino acids. Germline V gene sequence: CDR1 MNHNY, CDR2 SVGAGI (reference sequence). V gave up 10 bases and J gave up 10 bases; unmatched junction bases: 15. The CDR3 loop is CATQSRGTGEGKLFF. The CDR3 DNA follows: TGTGCCACTCAAAGCCGCGGGACAGGGGAGGGAAAACTGTTTTTT.

The chain is built from TRBV6-6 and TRBJ2-5; 7 bases line up with TRBD1. The CDR3 is 14 amino acids. Germline CDR1 and CDR2: MNHNY and SVGAGI (reference sequence). V lost 4 bases and J lost 4; bases outside the gene matches: 6. The CDR3 reads CASSSTGEGETQYF. The CDR3 nucleotides are TGTGCCAGCAGTTCAACAGGGGAAGGAGAGACCCAGTACTTC.

V usage is TRBV18 and J usage is TRBJ2-7; D is possibly TRBD1 (5 bases). The CDR3 is made up of 13 amino acids. Germline lookup yields CDR1 KGHSH and CDR2 LQKENI. The V and J ends lost 2 bases and 5 bases respectively, with 10 bases between them. CDR3 nucleotide sequence: TGTGCCAGCTCACCATTTGCGGACAACGAGCAGTACTTC. It specifies CASSPFADNEQYF.

The chain recombines TRBV4-2 with TRBJ1-2, with a possible D match to TRBD1 (6 bases). Trimming removed 0 bases from V and 7 bases from J, with 12 bases in between. Germline loops: CDR1 LGHNA, CDR2 YNFKEQ. This CDR3 comprises 14 residues. The CDR3 protein is CASSQDVQGPGYTF. CDR3 nucleotides: TGTGCCAGCAGCCAAGATGTTCAGGGGCCTGGCTACACCTTC.

V usage is TRBV7-9 and J usage is TRBJ1-2; TRBD1 matches 7 bases. This CDR3 is 15 amino acids long. Germline V CDR1 and CDR2: SEHNR, FQNEAQ (reference sequence). V shed 5 bases, J shed 4 bases, and the junction held 10 bases outside the gene matches. CDR3 DNA sequence: TGTGCCAGCAGCCGGGACAGCGACTTATCCTATGGCTACACCTTC. Amino acid sequence: CASSRDSDLSYGYTF. The full variable domain, completed using reference TRBV7-9 and TRBJ1-2, is DTGVSQNPRHKITKRGQNVTFRCDPISEHNRLYWYRQTLGQGPEFLTYFQNEAQLEKSRLLSDRFSAERPKGSFSTLEIQRTEQGDSAMYLCASSRDSDLSYGYTFGSGTRLTVV.

This clone showed up just a few times. The genes are TRBV29-1 and TRBJ2-2, with 13 bases matching TRBD2. The V segment lost 7 bases and the J segment 5 bases; nucleotides outside the gene matches: 7. The CDR3 loop spans 15 amino acids. Germline CDR1 SQVTM, CDR2 ANQGSEA. CDR3 DNA: TGCAGCGGGGGGACTAGCGGGACTGGGACCGGGGAGCTGTTTTTT. Protein sequence: CSGGTSGTGTGELFF.

The chain has TRBV29-1 and TRBJ1-3; no clear D. The V gene's germline CDR1 is SQVTM and CDR2 ANQGSEA. The CDR3 totals 13 residues. V lost 2 bases, J lost 9 bases, and 14 bases lay in between. CDR3 region: CSVETGLNSTIYF. The CDR3 coding sequence is TGCAGCGTTGAAACCGGACTCAACTCCACCATATATTTT.

CDR3 DNA sequence: TGTGCCAGCAGCTTAGGGCCCCCAGGGGAAGAGACCCAGTACTTC. This gives the protein CASSLGPPGEETQYF. The rearrangement links TRBV11-3 to TRBJ2-5; D may be TRBD1 (6 bases). Germline V gene data show CDR1 as SGHNT and CDR2 as YENEEA. Trimming took 1 base from V and 3 from J, leaving 12 bases between them. The CDR3 length is 15 residues. Full variable domain (rest looked up from reference TRBV11-3 and TRBJ2-5): EAGVVQSPRYKIIEKKQPVAFWCNPISGHNTLYWYLQNLGQGPELLIRYENEEAVDDSQLPKDRFSAERLKGVDSTLKIQPAELGDSAVYLCASSLGPPGEETQYFGPGTRLLVL.

This clone was recorded only once. J is TRBJ2-4 and V is TRBV5-1; possible D gene TRBD1, 5 bases. The CDR3 spans 13 residues. Trimming pared 0 bases from V and 9 bases from J, leaving 10 bases between. CDR1 SGHRS and CDR2 YFSETQ come from the germline V gene. DNA of the CDR3: TGCGCCAGCAGCTTGGTTCAGGGCGGCATTCAGTACTTC. Protein sequence: CASSLVQGGIQYF.

A note on this clone: The sample contains more than one DNA sequence encoding this CDR3. The V call is TRBV5-1, the J call TRBJ2-2, with D tentatively TRBD2 (5 bases). From germline, CDR1 is SGHRS and CDR2 YFSETQ. CDR3 length: 16 residues. V lost 0 bases and J lost 2, with 11 bases in between. The DNA for the CDR3 is TGCGCCAGCAGCTTGGGGCTAGGAGGCAACACCGGGGAGCTGTTTTTT. This gives the protein CASSLGLGGNTGELFF.

In its sample, this clone was seen once. The CDR3 DNA sequence: TGTGCCAGCAGCCCTCGTGCAGGGTATGGCTACACCTTC. Protein sequence: CASSPRAGYGYTF. The gene calls are TRBV7-2 and TRBJ1-2; the D gene is possibly TRBD1 (5 bases). The length of the CDR3 is 13 residues. V dropped 5 bases and J dropped 5 bases, with 12 bases sitting between them. Germline CDR1 reads SGHTA; CDR2 reads FQGNSA.

The chain links TRBV19 to TRBJ2-7, with 9 bases matching TRBD1. Losses at the gene ends were 10 bases for V and 7 bases for J; bases not matched to a gene: 11. CDR1 and CDR2 from the germline V gene are LNHDA and SQIVND (reference sequence). The CDR3 totals 13 residues. The CDR3 DNA follows: TGTGCCACCTCTCCCCGGACAGGGGAAGAGCAGTACTTC. This gives the protein CATSPRTGEEQYF.

The CDR3 loop is CASSRWGGETQYF. The CDR3 DNA sequence: TGTGCCAGTAGTCGATGGGGAGGGGAGACCCAGTACTTC. V gene TRBV19 combines with J gene TRBJ2-5; the match to TRBD2 covers 7 bases. The CDR3 runs to 13 residues. J lost 5 bases, V lost 5 bases, and 5 bases had no gene match. Germline loops: CDR1 LNHDA, CDR2 SQIVND (reference sequence).

V usage is TRBV11-1 and J usage is TRBJ2-7, with a tentative D call TRBD1 (5 bases). The ends were cut back, 1 base at V and 5 bases at J, with 12 bases in the middle. This CDR3 has 14 amino acids. Germline CDR1 reads SGHAT; CDR2 reads FQDESV (reference sequence). The CDR3 is CASSLVQGFHEQYF. In nucleotides, the CDR3 is TGTGCCAGCAGCTTAGTGCAGGGCTTCCACGAGCAGTACTTC.

In its sample, this clone was seen once. The genes are TRBV2 and TRBJ2-1; 9 bases agree with TRBD2. Germline V CDR1 and CDR2: SNHLY, FYNNEI. V shed 7 bases and J 7 bases; nucleotides not matched to a gene: 11. CDR3 size: 15 residues. This chain's CDR3 is CASTPRAGGSNEQFF. The CDR3 bases are TGTGCCAGCACTCCCAGGGCGGGAGGGTCGAATGAGCAGTTCTTC.

There are a few counts of this clone. J is TRBJ2-7 and V is TRBV4-2; D might be TRBD2 (6 bases). Trimming removed 6 bases from V and 0 bases from J, with 15 bases in between. CDR1 and CDR2 (germline): LGHNA, YNFKEQ. The CDR3 has 15 amino acids. Written as DNA, the CDR3 is TGTGCCAGCAGACCCGGGACTGCCAACTCCTACGAGCAGTACTTC. As protein: CASRPGTANSYEQYF.

The chain couples TRBV11-2 to TRBJ2-5, with D perhaps TRBD2 (5 bases). The V end lost 3 bases, the J end lost 3 bases, and 8 bases lay between the germline ends. The CDR3 runs 13 residues. Germline V lookup: CDR1 SGHAT, CDR2 FQNNGV. CDR3 DNA sequence: TGTGCCAGCAGCTTCCCGGGAAAAGAGACCCAGTACTTC. Its translation: CASSFPGKETQYF.

The V and J genes are TRBV7-7 and TRBJ2-2; D may be TRBD2 (6 bases). Trimming pared 1 base from V and 5 bases from J, leaving 8 bases between. The germline gives CDR1 SSHAT, CDR2 FNYEAQ (reference sequence). The CDR3 length is 14 residues. CDR3 residues: CASSLVAETGELFF. The CDR3 DNA reads TGTGCCAGCAGCTTAGTAGCGGAGACCGGGGAGCTGTTTTTT.